The following is a TCR beta chain sequence with its context. This clonotype was counted at least ten times. Its antigen is still unknown. Per-base quality was not reported, and no clone a single base away is much larger than it. This sample is part of a study of T-cell reconstitution after alpha-beta-depleted transplantation in children (dated by TCRdb to the mid-2010s). For context, the study as a whole: T-cell immune reconstitution after TCRalphabeta/CD19-depleted allogeneic hematopoietic cell transplantation in children was quantitatively tracked in the study by means of TCR repertoire profiling. General findings and caveats noted by the study authors: In some patients, high TCRbeta diversity at day 60 was attributed to recipient T cells and intrathymic progenitors that had survived conditioning. The frequencies of hyperexpanded clones fell over the following months, and after one year, T-cell counts and TCRbeta diversity were mostly attributed to newly produced T cells. The apparently early recovery of alphabetaT-cell counts about two months after transplant reportedly depended on only several hundred rapidly expanded clones that came from non-depleted graft cells.

The sample's treatment or condition label is to be understood as: allogeneic hematopoietic cell transplantation with graft depleted of TCRalphabeta T cells and CD19 B cells. The transplant recipients were children given TCRalphabeta/CD19-depleted allogeneic hematopoietic cell grafts. The CDR3 runs 16 residues from the cysteine to the phenylalanine. Only the CDR3 region is kept as DNA, spanning 48 bases read in frame from base 1. V is cut back by 0 bases and J by 0 bases, with 2 bases in the junction unmatched. The protocol used for the library was PCR. Data came from an Illumina HiSeq 2500. TCR library preparation used molecular barcoding, with unique molecular identifiers applied to normalize quantification of the TCRbeta repertoire. TCRdb itself trimmed the public reads at Q25 with fastp, ran MiXCR and retained productive beta chains. Each CDR3 protein gets just one entry, which takes the most common genes and DNA from the rows behind it. The sample profile shows more than 500,000 distinct CDR3 sequences; about 10% of them were found once. Of the sample, approximately 14% is held by the ten largest clones.

The V and J genes are TRBV12-3 or TRBV12-4 and TRBJ1-3, with 7 bases aligning to TRBD1. The TCR sequence derives from a female patient aged 2 to 10 who had a stem cell transplant for aplastic anemia, so the T cells may come from the graft donor. Sequenced material: PBMCs, mostly from graft donor cells, taken 180 days after TCRalphabeta/CD19-depleted stem cell transplant. The nucleotide sequence reads as follows: TGTGCCAGCAGTTTAGCAGGGGGCACCTCTGGAAACACCATATATTTT. This gives the protein CASSLAGGTSGNTIYF.